Each of the 23 T cell receptor beta chains below was sequenced from the same sample in a study of molecular identifiers for immune sequencing clone quantification. TCRdb reprocessed the PCR reads with MiXCR, giving one entry per CDR3 protein. The table has approximately 40,000 distinct CDR3 sequences, roughly 22% seen once. Sequenced material: naive CD8+ T cells from blood, with Jurkat cell RNA spiked in. Subset: FACS-sorted CD8+CD4-CCR7+CD45RA+ naive T cells. All receptors derive from a human donor in good health. Some libraries in this study had Jurkat cell RNA spiked in.

For this clonotype: With a much larger clone just one base away, this may be a read error. The genes are TRBV13 and TRBJ2-1, with D perhaps matching TRBD2 (5 bases). This CDR3 contains 15 residues. Trimming removed 0 bases from V and 4 bases from J, with 10 bases in between. CDR1 and CDR2 (germline): PRHDT, FYEKMQ (reference sequence). The CDR3 loop is CASSLGLARYNEQFF. In nucleotides, the CDR3 is TGTGCCAGCAGCTTAGGTCTAGCCAGGTACAATGAGCAGTTCTTC.

The J gene is TRBJ2-7, the V gene TRBV28, with a possible D match to TRBD2 (8 bases). The CDR3 is 20 amino acids. Germline V gives CDR1 MDHEN, CDR2 SYDVKM. Trimming pared 6 bases from V and 1 base from J, leaving 31 bases between. DNA for the CDR3: TGTGCCAGCAGACGACCGCCAGGGGGTGTTAGCGGGACTCCTTCCTACGAGCAGTACTTC. This gives the protein CASRRPPGGVSGTPSYEQYF.

This clonotype turned up a few times. V usage is TRBV11-2 and J usage is TRBJ1-1; D is unresolved. V dropped 7 bases and J dropped 3 bases, with 15 bases sitting between them. Germline lookup yields CDR1 SGHAT and CDR2 FQNNGV. The CDR3 covers 14 residues. CDR3: CASTEAGADTEAFF. The CDR3 nucleotides are TGTGCCAGCACCGAGGCAGGCGCTGACACTGAAGCTTTCTTT.

This clonotype came up many times. The chain employs TRBV7-9 and TRBJ2-5; D call uncertain. Germline CDR1 and CDR2: SEHNR and FQNEAQ (reference sequence). CDR3 length: 15 residues. Trimming removed 1 base from V and 0 bases from J, with 9 bases in between. The CDR3 spells CASSLVMGYQETQYF. CDR3 coding DNA: TGTGCCAGCAGCTTAGTGATGGGGTACCAAGAGACCCAGTACTTC.

Here the CDR3 reads CASSCYGTQEAFF. The CDR3 nucleotides are TGTGCCAGCAGTTGCTACGGGACTCAAGAAGCTTTCTTT. This chain uses TRBV7-9 with TRBJ1-1, with D possibly TRBD1 on 5 matching bases. The CDR3 covers 13 residues. The V end was cut by 6 bases, the J end by 8 bases, with 16 bases between. Germline CDR1 is SEHNR and CDR2 is FQNEAQ (reference sequence).

This clonotype was counted ten times or more. The chain employs TRBV12-3 or TRBV12-4 and TRBJ2-4; no definite D call. V lost 6 bases to trimming and J lost 7 bases, with 16 bases between them. The CDR3 contains 14 residues. The CDR3 here is CASSPRSSLNIQYF. CDR3 nucleotides: TGTGCCAGCAGCCCTCGTTCGAGCCTGAACATTCAGTACTTC.

In its sample, this clonotype ranks as medium-sized. The chain has TRBV4-3 and TRBJ1-3, with D possibly TRBD1 on 5 matching bases. The V gene's germline CDR1 is LGHNA and CDR2 YSLEER. V was pared by 3 bases and J by 1 base, with 19 bases between. The CDR3 totals 18 residues. The CDR3 protein is CASSQASAGQSSGNTIYF. CDR3 DNA: TGCGCCAGCAGCCAGGCCTCCGCGGGGCAAAGTTCTGGAAACACCATATATTTT.

This clonotype was observed many times. The chain is built from TRBV11-2 and TRBJ2-7; D may correspond to TRBD1 or TRBD2 (5 bases each). V dropped 5 bases and J dropped 5 bases, with 19 bases sitting between them. The germline V gene has CDR1 SGHAT and CDR2 FQNNGV. The CDR3 totals 15 residues. CDR3 DNA sequence: TGTGCCAGCAGCCCCGGGGCCGGGCTCTGGGACGAGCAGTACTTC. The encoded protein is CASSPGAGLWDEQYF.

This clonotype was recorded many times. CDR3: CSARDRGFANTGELFF. The CDR3 region has the DNA TGCAGCGCCAGGGACAGGGGATTCGCGAACACCGGGGAGCTGTTTTTT. The chain has TRBV29-1 and TRBJ2-2, with 10 positions matching TRBD1. The CDR3 extends over 16 amino acids. Germline loops: CDR1 SQVTM, CDR2 ANQGSEA. V was pared by 7 bases and J by 0 bases, with 8 bases of the junction left unmatched.

Of note for this clonotype: At one end the junction does not follow the germline gene, possibly because of a read error. The chain recombines TRBV28 with TRBJ1-4; perhaps TRBD1 as D (5 bases). CDR3 size: 16 residues. In germline, CDR1 is MDHEN, CDR2 SYDVKM. The CDR3 DNA reads as TGTGCCAGCGGTTTGAGGACATTTTCAACTAATGAAAACCTGTTTTTT. Translating it yields CASGLRTFSTNENLFF.

This chain joins TRBV28 and TRBJ2-3; 9 bases line up with TRBD2. V was clipped by 6 bases and J by 9 bases; unmatched bases: 13. The germline V gene encodes CDR1 MDHEN and CDR2 SYDVKM. The CDR3 length is 15 residues. The CDR3 sequence: CASSLSGGYTGTQYF. In nucleotides, the CDR3 is TGTGCCAGCAGCCTTAGCGGGGGCTACACAGGAACGCAGTATTTT.

This clonotype was seen repeatedly, ten times or more. The rearrangement uses TRBV6-5 and TRBJ1-1, with D maybe TRBD1 (5 bases). The CDR3 is 15 residues long. Germline V gene data show CDR1 as MNHEY and CDR2 as SVGAGI. Deletions cut 0 bases from V and 4 bases from J, with 12 bases between. Here the CDR3 reads CASSYSFGRGTEAFF. Written as DNA, the CDR3 is TGTGCCAGCAGTTACTCGTTTGGTAGGGGCACTGAAGCTTTCTTT.

This clonotype was seen repeatedly, ten times or more. The chain is built from TRBV7-9 and TRBJ2-7; 12 nucleotides match TRBD1. The V gene end was trimmed by 1 base and the J gene end by 5 bases; junction bases not matched to a gene: 3. CDR1 and CDR2 from the germline V gene are SEHNR and FQNEAQ (reference sequence). The CDR3 sequence is 15 residues long. In DNA, the CDR3 is TGTGCCAGCAGCTTAGGGGACAGGGGGCTCCACGAGCAGTACTTC. It specifies CASSLGDRGLHEQYF.

The table lists this clonotype with many counts. This rearrangement joins TRBV5-1 to TRBJ2-3; D not resolved. This CDR3 is 17 amino acids long. Germline CDR1 is SGHRS and CDR2 is YFSETQ. V lost 0 bases to trimming and J lost 3 bases, with 17 bases between them. CDR3 DNA: TGCGCCAGCAGCTTGGCGGCCGATGTGGTTTGGACAGATACGCAGTATTTT. Translation: CASSLAADVVWTDTQYF.

This clonotype was detected ten times or more. The chain combines TRBV11-2 with TRBJ2-1; D remains unclear. Per germline, CDR1 SGHAT and CDR2 FQNNGV. The V end lost 5 bases, the J end lost 0 bases, and 17 bases lay between the germline ends. CDR3 size: 17 residues. CDR3 DNA sequence: TGTGCCAGCAGCCTAGGAGTTCGGAGAAACTCCTACAATGAGCAGTTCTTC. This codes for CASSLGVRRNSYNEQFF.

About this clonotype itself: Possible read error: a much larger clone is one base away. V gene TRBV23-1 combines with J gene TRBJ2-1; D gene ambiguous. TRBV23-1 carries the ORF label, with uncertain function. V shed 11 bases and J shed 9 bases, with 20 bases lying between them. This CDR3 has 13 residues. CDR3 nucleotide sequence: TGCGCCTGTTTTTTGACGGGCCTCGGTGAGCAGTTCTTC. Translating it yields CACFLTGLGEQFF.

The chain combines TRBV7-9 with TRBJ2-7; D possibly uses TRBD1 or TRBD2 (5 bases each). Per the germline V gene, CDR1 is SEHNR and CDR2 is FQNEAQ (reference sequence). Between the trimmed V and J ends, which lost 5 bases and 3 bases, there was a span of 23 bases. The CDR3 runs to 17 residues. The CDR3 DNA follows: TGTGCCAGCAGCCCTTGGGGCGGAGGAATTACGGACTACGAGCAGTACTTC. Translation gives CASSPWGGGITDYEQYF. Drawing the rest from reference TRBV7-9 and TRBJ2-7, the complete variable domain is DTGVSQNPRHKITKRGQNVTFRCDPISEHNRLYWYRQTLGQGPEFLTYFQNEAQLEKSRLLSDRFSAERPKGSFSTLEIQRTEQGDSAMYLCASSPWGGGITDYEQYFGPGTRLTVT.

This clonotype has a count of ten or more. The chain uses TRBV28 and TRBJ2-7; 8 nucleotides agree with TRBD1. Germline CDR1 and CDR2: MDHEN and SYDVKM. The CDR3 contains 14 residues. V dropped 3 bases and J dropped 2; count of bases not matched to a gene: 3. The CDR3 region has the DNA TGTGCCAGCAGTTTGGGACAGGTCCCCTACGAGCAGTACTTC. Encoded protein: CASSLGQVPYEQYF. The entire variable domain, with the rest obtained from reference TRBV28 and TRBJ2-7, is as follows: DVKVTQSSRYLVKRTGEKVFLECVQDMDHENMFWYRQDPGLGLRLIYFSYDVKMKEKGDIPEGYSVSREKKERFSLILESASTNQTSMYLCASSLGQVPYEQYFGPGTRLTVT.

The gene calls are TRBV7-9 and TRBJ1-2; 8 bases align to TRBD1. Per the germline V gene, CDR1 is SEHNR and CDR2 is FQNEAQ (reference sequence). The CDR3 covers 13 residues. J was trimmed by 3 bases and V by 6 bases; bases with no gene match: 3. CDR3 protein: CASRQTGDYGYTF. As DNA, the CDR3 is TGTGCCAGCAGACAGACAGGGGACTATGGCTACACCTTC. The entire variable domain, with the rest obtained from reference TRBV7-9 and TRBJ1-2, is as follows: DTGVSQNPRHKITKRGQNVTFRCDPISEHNRLYWYRQTLGQGPEFLTYFQNEAQLEKSRLLSDRFSAERPKGSFSTLEIQRTEQGDSAMYLCASRQTGDYGYTFGSGTRLTVV.

This clonotype was seen only once. This chain uses TRBV19 with TRBJ1-1, with TRBD1 as a possible D gene (5 bases). The germline gives CDR1 LNHDA, CDR2 SQIVND (reference sequence). The CDR3 is made up of 12 amino acids. Trimming cost V 6 bases and J 3 bases, with 8 bases left between them. In DNA, the CDR3 is TGTGCCAGTAGAAAAGGGGACACTGAAGCTTTCTTT. It specifies CASRKGDTEAFF.

About this clonotype: Possible read error: a much larger clone is one base away. The chain joins TRBV20-1 to TRBJ2-7, with 8 bases identical to TRBD2. Germline V gene lookup returns CDR1 DFQATT and CDR2 SNEGSKA (reference sequence). The CDR3 is made up of 13 amino acids. The CDR3 here is CGARSGSSYEQYF. CDR3 DNA sequence: TGCGGTGCTAGAAGCGGGAGCTCCTACGAGCAGTACTTC.

Remarks on this clonotype: A much larger clonotype is one base distant, so this may be a read error. This chain uses TRBV28 with TRBJ1-2; 8 nucleotides match TRBD1. Germline CDR1 and CDR2: MDHEN and SYDVKM. This CDR3 comprises 14 residues. V was clipped by 5 bases and J by 8 bases; unmatched bases: 10. The CDR3 region is CASSPRTGPGGYTF. The DNA of the CDR3 is TGTGCCAGCAGTCCGCGGACAGGGCCAGGAGGCTACACCTTC.

This clonotype occurred a few times. The rearrangement links TRBV27 to TRBJ2-7, with TRBD1 matching over 7 bases. CDR1 and CDR2 from the germline V gene are MNHEY and SMNVEV (reference sequence). There are 14 residues in the CDR3. Losses at the gene ends were 3 bases for V and 2 bases for J; bases not matched to a gene: 4. The CDR3 DNA follows: TGTGCCAGCAGTTTTAAGGGGGCACCCTACGAGCAGTACTTC. Amino acids: CASSFKGAPYEQYF.